A selection of T cell receptor beta chains follows, all from one sample in a study of control samples from healthy donors and cancer patients. TCRdb's table, derived via immunoSEQ multiplex PCR, lists solely in-frame clones and lacks some. The sample holds around 130,000 clones; approximately 94% are singletons and the top ten take 3.6%. Sequenced material: blood. All receptors come from a man between 25 and 39 years old in good health. CDR3s include the opening cysteine and the closing phenylalanine or tryptophan. Each record gives: V gene, J gene, D gene, clone size, CDR3 DNA, CDR3 protein. D genes are given only for firm matches. Clone sizes are given selectively: once, few, many, or a class where the clone is expanded.

TRBV19	TRBJ1-2	-	-	TGTGCCAGTAGTATAGTACCCGGACACGCCTATGGCTACACCTTC	CASSIVPGHAYGYTF
TRBV30	TRBJ2-1	-	once	TGTGCCTGGAGTGTACTAACCGGGATTTACAATGAGCAGTTCTTC	CAWSVLTGIYNEQFF
TRBV6-1	TRBJ2-7	TRBD1	-	TGTGCCAGCAGTGAACCAGAAGGACAGGGCTACGAGCAGTACTTC	CASSEPEGQGYEQYF
TRBV7-9	TRBJ1-5	TRBD1	-	TGTGCCAGCAGCTTAGTGGGGACAGGCAATCAGCCCCAGCATTTT	CASSLVGTGNQPQHF
TRBV18	TRBJ1-5	TRBD1	-	TGTGCCAGCTCCCTCGGACAGGGCGGCAATCAGCCCCAGCATTTT	CASSLGQGGNQPQHF
TRBV7-6	TRBJ1-1	-	-	TGTGCCAGCAGCCCCTCAGGGGCGGTGGACACTGAAGCTTTCTTT	CASSPSGAVDTEAFF
TRBV28	TRBJ2-7	-	-	TGTGCCAGCAGTTTTTACTCAGGCAGTGGTAAATACGAGCAGTACTTC	CASSFYSGSGKYEQYF
TRBV18	TRBJ1-3	-	-	TGTGCCAGCTCACCACCGGGTGTCCGCTCTGGAAACACCATATATTTT	CASSPPGVRSGNTIYF
TRBV30	TRBJ1-1	-	-	TGTGCCTGGAGTGTATGGGAGAACACTGAAGCTTTCTTT	CAWSVWENTEAFF
TRBV4-3	TRBJ2-2	-	-	TGCGCCAGCAGCCATGGACTGGGAAGGACCGGGGAGCTGTTTTTT	CASSHGLGRTGELFF
TRBV11-2	TRBJ1-2	-	-	TGTGCCAGCAGCCATTCTAGGGGAGGCAGGGATGATGGCTACACCTTC	CASSHSRGGRDDGYTF
TRBV30	TRBJ1-2	-	-	TGTGCCTGGAGTGCTCACACGGGACTTAACTATGGCTACACCTTC	CAWSAHTGLNYGYTF
TRBV9	TRBJ2-3	TRBD2	-	TGTGCCAGCAGCTCGCGACTAGCGGGGGGCACAGATACGCAGTATTTT	CASSSRLAGGTDTQYF
TRBV29-1	TRBJ2-7	-	few	TGCAGCGCCAGTTCCAGGCTAAGCTACGAGCAGTACTTC	CSASSRLSYEQYF
TRBV28	TRBJ2-3	TRBD2	-	TGTGCCACCCACTTAGCGGGGCTAGGGGATACGCAGTATTTT	CATHLAGLGDTQYF
TRBV6-5	TRBJ1-2	TRBD1	-	TGTGCCAGCAGTCAGCCGGGACAGTCCTATGGCTACACCTTC	CASSQPGQSYGYTF
TRBV5-1	TRBJ1-5	TRBD1	-	TGCGCCAGCAGCCCGACAGGGGGCAATCAGCCCCAGCATTTT	CASSPTGGNQPQHF
TRBV19	TRBJ1-1	-	-	TGTGCCAGTAGGCCGCGGTCGAGGGACACTGAAGCTTTCTTT	CASRPRSRDTEAFF
TRBV19	TRBJ2-5	-	-	TGTGCCAGTAGTATACAGAGGTTCCCAGAGACCCAGTACTTC	CASSIQRFPETQYF
TRBV2	TRBJ2-1	-	-	TGTGCCAGCAGGGGGGACAACCACTCACTGGTCTTC	CASRGDNHSLVF
TRBV3-1/TRBV3-2	TRBJ2-1	-	-	TGTGCCAGCAGCCCCGTGCCTTGGGACTTACCTTCGGGTGAGCAGTTCTTC	CASSPVPWDLPSGEQFF
TRBV19	TRBJ1-5	TRBD1	-	TGTGCCAGTAGTATAGATAGGACAGGGGGCTGGTCGCCCCAGCATTTT	CASSIDRTGGWSPQHF
TRBV6-1	TRBJ1-2	TRBD1	-	TGTGCCAGCAGTGATTGGTCGGACAGGCGTGGCTACACCTTC	CASSDWSDRRGYTF
TRBV2	TRBJ2-2	TRBD1	-	TGTGCCAGAGGGACAGGATCGAACACCGGGGAGCTGTTTTTT	CARGTGSNTGELFF
TRBV28	TRBJ2-7	-	-	TGTGCCAGCAGTCCCGCAGGGCGACTCCAGCAGTACTTC	CASSPAGRLQQYF
TRBV30	TRBJ2-7	-	-	TGTGCAGGGGGTGGGGGTACTTACGAGCAGTACTTC	CAGGGGTYEQYF
TRBV7-2	TRBJ2-5	TRBD2	-	TGTGCCAGCAGCTTAGCTGGGACTAGCGGGGAGACCCAGTACTTC	CASSLAGTSGETQYF
TRBV18	TRBJ2-5	-	-	TGTGCCAGCTCACCACCCGGCAGAAAAGAGACCCAGTACTTC	CASSPPGRKETQYF
TRBV30	TRBJ1-6	-	-	TGTGCCTGGAGTGTAGACCGGGGTTCACCCCTCCACTTT	CAWSVDRGSPLHF
TRBV6-2/TRBV6-3	TRBJ2-7	-	-	TGTGCCAGCAGTCTCCAGGGCTACGAGCAGTACTTC	CASSLQGYEQYF
TRBV11-3	TRBJ2-2	-	once	TGTGCCAGCAGAAAAGACGGGAACACCGGGGAGCTGTTTTTT	CASRKDGNTGELFF
TRBV28	TRBJ1-2	-	-	TGTGCCAGCAGTTCACAGAGCTATGGCTACACCTTC	CASSSQSYGYTF
TRBV7-2	TRBJ2-5	TRBD2	-	TGTGCCAGCAGCTTAGGGGCGGGGGAGGCAATCGGCGAGACCCAGTACTTC	CASSLGAGEAIGETQYF
TRBV28	TRBJ1-5	TRBD1	-	TGTGCCAGCAGTGTGGACAGGGGGTTACCCCAATCTCACAATCAGCCCCAGCATTTT	CASSVDRGLPQSHNQPQHF
TRBV4-3	TRBJ2-1	TRBD2	-	TGCGCCAGCAGCCCCCGCCGGCGGGGGGGCAGGAATGAGCAGTTCTTC	CASSPRRRGGRNEQFF
TRBV14	TRBJ1-3	-	-	TGTGCCAGCAGCCAAGGGGGGACCGTGGGCTCTGGAAACACCATATATTTT	CASSQGGTVGSGNTIYF
TRBV6-1	TRBJ2-1	TRBD1	-	TGTGCCAGCCTTCCAACAGGGGCCAATGAGCAGTTCTTC	CASLPTGANEQFF
TRBV7-9	TRBJ1-2	-	-	TGTGCCAGCAGCACCGGACGAGTCGACTATGGCTACACCTTC	CASSTGRVDYGYTF